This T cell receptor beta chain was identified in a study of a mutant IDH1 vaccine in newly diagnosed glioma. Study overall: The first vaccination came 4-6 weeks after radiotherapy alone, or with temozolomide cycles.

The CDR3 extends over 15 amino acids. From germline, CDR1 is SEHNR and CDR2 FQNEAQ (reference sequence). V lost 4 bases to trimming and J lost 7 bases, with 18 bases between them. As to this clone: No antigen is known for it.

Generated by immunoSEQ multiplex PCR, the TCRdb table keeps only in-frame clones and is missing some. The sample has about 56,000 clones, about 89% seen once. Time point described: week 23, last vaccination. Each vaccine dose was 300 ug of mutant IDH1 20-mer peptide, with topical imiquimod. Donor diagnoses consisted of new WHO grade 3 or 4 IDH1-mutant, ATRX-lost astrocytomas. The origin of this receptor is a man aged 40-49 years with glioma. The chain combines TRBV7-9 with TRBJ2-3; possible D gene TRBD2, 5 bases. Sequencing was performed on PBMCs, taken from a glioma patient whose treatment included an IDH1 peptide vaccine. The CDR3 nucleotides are TGTGCCAGCAGCTCCCCCGAGGGCCCCTCTTATACGCAGTATTTT. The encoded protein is CASSSPEGPSYTQYF.